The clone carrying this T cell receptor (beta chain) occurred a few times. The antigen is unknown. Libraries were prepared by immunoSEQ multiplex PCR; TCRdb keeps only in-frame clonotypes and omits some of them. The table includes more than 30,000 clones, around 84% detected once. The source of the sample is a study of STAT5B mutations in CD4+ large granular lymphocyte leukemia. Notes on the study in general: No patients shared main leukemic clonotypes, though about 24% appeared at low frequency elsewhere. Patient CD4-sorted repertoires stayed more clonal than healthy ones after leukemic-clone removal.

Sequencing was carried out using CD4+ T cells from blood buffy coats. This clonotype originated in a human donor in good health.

In DNA, the CDR3 is TGTGCCAGCAGCTACCGTACAGGGAGCACAGATACGCAGTATTTT. Protein product: CASSYRTGSTDTQYF. The V and J genes are TRBV5-6 and TRBJ2-3, with D possibly matching TRBD1 (6 bases). Trimming pared 3 bases from V and 0 bases from J, leaving 11 bases between. The length of the CDR3 is 15 residues. CDR1 and CDR2 from the germline V gene are SGHDT and YYEEEE.